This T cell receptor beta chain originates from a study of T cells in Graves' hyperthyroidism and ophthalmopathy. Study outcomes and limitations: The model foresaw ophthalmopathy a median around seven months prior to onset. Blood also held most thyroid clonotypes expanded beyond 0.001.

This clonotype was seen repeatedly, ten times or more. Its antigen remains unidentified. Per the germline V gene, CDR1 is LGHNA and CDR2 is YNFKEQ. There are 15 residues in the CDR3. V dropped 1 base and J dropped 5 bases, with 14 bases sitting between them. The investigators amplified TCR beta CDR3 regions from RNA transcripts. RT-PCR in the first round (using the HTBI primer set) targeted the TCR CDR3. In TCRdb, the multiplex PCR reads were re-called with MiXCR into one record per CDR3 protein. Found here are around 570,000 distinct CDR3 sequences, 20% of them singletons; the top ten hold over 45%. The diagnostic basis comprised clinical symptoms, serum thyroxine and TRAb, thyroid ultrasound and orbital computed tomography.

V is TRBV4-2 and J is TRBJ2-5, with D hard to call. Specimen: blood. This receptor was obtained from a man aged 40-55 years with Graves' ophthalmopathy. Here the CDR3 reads CASSQVFDLDETQYF. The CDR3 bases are TGTGCCAGCAGCCAAGTTTTTGATCTGGATGAGACCCAGTACTTC.